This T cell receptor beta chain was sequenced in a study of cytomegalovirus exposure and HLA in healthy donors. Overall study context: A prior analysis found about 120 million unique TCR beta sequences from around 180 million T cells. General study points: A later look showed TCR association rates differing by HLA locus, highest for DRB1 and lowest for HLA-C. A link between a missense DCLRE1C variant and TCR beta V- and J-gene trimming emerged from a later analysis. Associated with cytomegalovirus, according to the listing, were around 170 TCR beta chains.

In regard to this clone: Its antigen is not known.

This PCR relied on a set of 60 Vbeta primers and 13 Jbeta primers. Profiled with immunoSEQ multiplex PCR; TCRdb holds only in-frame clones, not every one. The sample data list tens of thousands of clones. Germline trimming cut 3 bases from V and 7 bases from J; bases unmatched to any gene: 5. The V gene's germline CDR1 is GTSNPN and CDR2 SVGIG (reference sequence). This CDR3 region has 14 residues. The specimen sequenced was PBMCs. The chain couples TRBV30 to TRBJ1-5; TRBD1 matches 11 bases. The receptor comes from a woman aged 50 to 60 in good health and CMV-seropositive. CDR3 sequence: CAWSGGQGVQPQHF. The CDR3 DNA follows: TGTGCCTGGAGCGGGGGACAGGGGGTGCAGCCCCAGCATTTT.